This TCR beta chain is drawn from a study of cytomegalovirus exposure and HLA in healthy donors. Overall study: In a later analysis, the roughly 130 validation repertoires were reported to have used the same platform as the roughly 600 first-cohort repertoires.

TCRdb keeps only in-frame clones here, not all; method: immunoSEQ multiplex PCR. The sample consists of around 62,000 clones, roughly 89% of them appearing once. The donors belonged to the roughly 110-subject validation cohort, separate from the roughly 710-subject first cohort. The clonotype comes from a woman between 18 and 30 years old in good health and CMV-seronegative. Sequenced material: PBMCs.

The CDR3 loop is CASSLGLVVDEQYF. For the CDR3, the DNA is TGTGCCAGCAGCCTCGGTTTGGTAGTGGACGAGCAGTACTTC. The rearrangement uses TRBV7-9 and TRBJ2-7; no clear D gene. CDR3 length equals 14 residues. Germline assignment: CDR1 SEHNR and CDR2 FQNEAQ (reference sequence). Trimming left V 5 bases short and J 5 bases short, with 16 bases between.